The clone carrying this T cell receptor (beta chain) has at least ten counts. Its antigen is undetermined. These data come from a study of regulatory T cells in long-lasting Graves disease. Study-level points and caveats: TRBV28, TRBJ1-2 and TRBJ2-5 emerged as the favored segments in persistent disease. Since the sample size was small, accuracy may have been reduced.

Construction of TCR beta libraries relied on iRepertoire HTBI primers and on Arm-PCR targeting CDR3 regions. Each CDR3 protein is one row after TCRdb ran MiXCR on the multiplex PCR reads. The table lists around 400,000 distinct CDR3 sequences, around 15% of them singletons. The CDR3 extends over 14 amino acids. Germline V lookup: CDR1 SNHLY, CDR2 FYNNEI. V dropped 3 bases and J dropped 0 bases, with 8 bases sitting between them. Time point: newly diagnosed GD, antithyroid drugs for less than 3 months. Generation of the TCR library employed RNA extracted from PBMCs. Diagnoses of Graves' disease were made by American Thyroid Association guidelines. Roughly 9 milliliters of peripheral blood were taken and placed in EDTA tubes.

The chain carries TRBV2 and TRBJ1-1, with TRBD1 as a possible D gene (5 bases). This clonotype was obtained from a female donor with Graves disease. The sequences come from peripheral blood mononuclear cells (PBMCs), collected at new diagnosis, from a patient treated with antithyroid drugs. DNA of the CDR3: TGTGCCAGCAGTGACGGGGGTATGAACACTGAAGCTTTCTTT. This sequence encodes CASSDGGMNTEAFF.